Presented here are 4 T cell receptor beta chains from one specimen sequenced in a study of cytomegalovirus exposure and HLA in healthy donors. PCR amplification relied on 60 Vbeta primers (plus 13 Jbeta primers). Sequencing used immunoSEQ multiplex PCR; TCRdb keeps in-frame clones, though not all of them. The sample consists of fewer than 110,000 clones, approximately 66% of them appearing once. Material for sequencing was PBMCs. Source of these receptors: a woman aged 50 to 60 in good health and CMV-seronegative.

This chain uses TRBV2 with TRBJ2-6; D might be TRBD2 (7 bases). The CDR3 sequence is 16 residues long. Germline assignment: CDR1 SNHLY and CDR2 FYNNEI. V was shortened by 6 bases and J by 3 bases, with 15 bases between the two germline ends. This CDR3 is CASRMSGGGGANVLTF. The CDR3 DNA reads TGTGCCAGCAGGATGTCGGGGGGCGGTGGGGCCAACGTCCTGACTTTC.

V gene TRBV5-4 combines with J gene TRBJ2-1; TRBD2 matches at 10 bases. V shed 4 bases, J shed 5 bases, and the junction held 9 bases outside the gene matches. Germline values: CDR1 SGHNT, CDR2 YYREEE (reference sequence). CDR3 length: 16 residues. The CDR3 DNA is TGTGCCAGCAGCCTTCATGGGACTAGCGCCGACAATGAGCAGTTCTTC. It specifies CASSLHGTSADNEQFF.

For the CDR3, the DNA is TGCGCCAGCAGCCCCCGAACAGGGAACACTGAAGCTTTCTTT. Translating gives CASSPRTGNTEAFF. The chain carries TRBV4-1 and TRBJ1-1, with a tentative D call TRBD1 (5 bases). Trimming removed 4 bases from V and 1 base from J, with 10 bases in between. This CDR3 spans 14 amino acids. Germline values: CDR1 MGHRA, CDR2 YSYEKL.

The CDR3 DNA follows: TGTGCCTTCCGGCAGGGCTCCTATAATTCACCCCTCCACTTT. Amino acid sequence: CAFRQGSYNSPLHF. The chain recombines TRBV30 with TRBJ1-6; D is possibly TRBD1 (5 bases). Trimming removed 7 bases from V and 0 bases from J, with 10 bases in between. Germline assignment: CDR1 GTSNPN and CDR2 SVGIG (reference sequence). The CDR3 covers 14 residues.